The 27 T cell receptor beta chains below come from one sample, sequenced in a study of tumor-infiltrating lymphocytes in primary liver carcinoma. Priming with a constant-region primer yielded TCR beta cDNA from about 510 ng total RNA. Sequencing libraries for TCR beta derived from three nested multiplex PCR rounds that used slightly modified ARM-PCR. The two initial PCR rounds, about 9 cycles each, used TRBV1-TRBV30 forward and C-beta reverse primers. TCRdb redid the calling of the multiplex PCR reads with MiXCR, one entry per CDR3 protein. Of roughly 100,000 distinct CDR3 sequences detected, roughly four fifths appear once; the ten largest clones hold approximately 20%. The study co-extracted DNA and RNA from around 18-30 mg of unsorted bulk tissue. Input material: liver tumor tissue from sampling region 3. The sample's subset: tumor region T3, left-lateral pole. These receptors originate from a man aged 35 to 55 with primary liver carcinoma and hepatitis B virus infection.

On this clonotype itself: The junction and the germline gene differ at one end; a read error may be behind it. This sequence joins TRBV28 and TRBJ1-4, with D possibly being TRBD1 (5 bases). The CDR3 sequence is 16 residues long. Germline assignment: CDR1 MDHEN and CDR2 SYDVKM. CDR3 bases: TGTGCCAGCAGTCTTCAGACAGAACCAACTGATGAAAAACTGTTTTTT. It is translated as CASSLQTEPTDEKLFF. The variable domain in full, completed from reference TRBV28 and TRBJ1-4, reads DVKVTQSSRYLVKRTGEKVFLECVQDMDHENMFWYRQDPGLGLRLIYFSYDVKMKEKGDIPEGYSVSREKKERFSLILESASTNQTSMYLCASSLQTEPTDEKLFFGSGTQLSVL.

Worth noting for this clonotype: One end of the junction fails to match germline, which may point to a read error. The genes are TRBV11-3 and TRBJ2-1; D ambiguous. The CDR3 sequence is 12 residues long. Germline CDR1 SGHNT, CDR2 YENEEA. CDR3 nucleotides: TGTGCAAGCAGCTTAACCACAACTGAGCAGTTCTTT. Translating it yields CASSLTTTEQFF.

This clonotype was seen only a few times. A much larger clone sits a single nucleotide away, making a read error possible. The chain couples TRBV7-9 to TRBJ2-5; TRBD2 is a possible D gene (5 bases). The CDR3 totals 11 residues. Germline V lookup: CDR1 SEHNR, CDR2 FQNEAQ (reference sequence). CDR3 in amino acids: CASTYGEIQYF. CDR3 DNA sequence: TGTGCCAGCACATATGGGGAGATCCAGTACTTC. The variable domain in full, with the rest retrieved from reference TRBV7-9 and TRBJ2-5, is DTGVSQNPRHKITKRGQNVTFRCDPISEHNRLYWYRQTLGQGPEFLTYFQNEAQLEKSRLLSDRFSAERPKGSFSTLEIQRTEQGDSAMYLCASTYGEIQYFGPGTRLLVL.

The chain uses TRBV5-4 and TRBJ2-5, with D possibly matching TRBD1 (6 bases). Trimming took off 4 bases at V and 5 bases at J, with 18 bases between the two ends. Germline-derived CDR1 and CDR2 are SGHNT and YYREEE (reference sequence). This CDR3 is 15 amino acids long. In nucleotides, the CDR3 is TGTGCCAGCAGCCAGTCTCCGGACAGACACGAGACCCAGTACTTC. This sequence encodes CASSQSPDRHETQYF.

As concerns this clonotype: At one of its ends the junction is not consistent with the germline gene, which may arise from a read error. The genes are TRBV5-1 and TRBJ2-2; 7 nucleotides align to TRBD1. CDR1 and CDR2 (germline): SGHRS, YFSETQ. The CDR3 is made up of 16 amino acids. The CDR3: CASSSPTGIATWELFF. CDR3 bases: TGCGCCAGCAGTTCTCCGACAGGGATCGCCACCTGGGAGCTATTTTTT. The variable domain in full, completed from reference TRBV5-1 and TRBJ2-2, reads KAGVTQTPRYLIKTRGQQVTLSCSPISGHRSVSWYQQTPGQGLQFLFEYFSETQRNKGNFPGRFSGRQFSNSRSEMNVSTLELGDSALYLCASSSPTGIATWELFFGEGSRLTVL.

To note about this clonotype: A junction boundary mismatches the germline segment, possibly from a read error. This chain connects TRBV6-5 to TRBJ1-1, with no clear D. Germline assignment: CDR1 MNHEY and CDR2 SVGAGI. This CDR3 comprises 13 residues. CDR3 DNA: TGTGCCAGCAGTGCGCAGATTAACACTGAAGCTCTCTTT. Encoded protein: CASSAQINTEALF.

On this clonotype: The junction and the germline gene differ at one end; a read error may be behind it. The chain recombines TRBV6-5 with TRBJ2-6; 9 bases are a match to TRBD2. Germline V gives CDR1 MNHEY, CDR2 SVGAGI. The CDR3 length is 19 residues. Here the CDR3 reads CASSSSRTSEYSGVNVLTF. The DNA of the CDR3 is TGTGCCAGCAGTTCGTCCCGGACTAGCGAGTATTCTGGGGTCAACGTCCTGACTTTC.

On this clonotype: At one of its ends the junction is not consistent with the germline gene, which may arise from a read error. J is TRBJ2-1 and V is TRBV28; 7 bases align to TRBD2. This CDR3 contains 16 residues. The V gene's germline CDR1 is MDHEN and CDR2 SYDVKM. The CDR3 region is CACSSTHGRSLNEQFF. The DNA for the CDR3 is TGTGCCTGCAGTTCAACCCACGGGAGGTCTTTAAATGAGCAGTTCTTC.

As concerns this clonotype: The conserved phenylalanine or tryptophan normally closing the CDR3 is absent here, so this likely arose from a read error. The chain is built from TRBV29-1 and TRBJ2-5; 14 nucleotides agree with TRBD2. Germline V gene data show CDR1 as SQVTM and CDR2 as ANQGSEA. V lost 8 bases to trimming and J lost 5 bases; unmatched junction nucleotides: 10. The CDR3 runs to 15 residues. In DNA form, the CDR3 reads TGCAGCCTTGGTGGGACTAGCGGGAGTAGGGAGACCCAGTACATC. Its protein product is CSLGGTSGSRETQYI.

About this clonotype: The germline gene is not matched at one end of the junction; a read error may be the cause. This rearrangement joins TRBV11-1 to TRBJ2-5, with 12 bases aligning to TRBD2. From germline, CDR1 is SGHAT and CDR2 FQDESV (reference sequence). The length of the CDR3 is 15 residues. The CDR3 here is CASTITGLAGETQYF. The CDR3, as DNA: TGTGCTAGCACGATCACGGGACTAGCGGGAGAGACCCAGTACTTC.

As regards this clonotype: One junction end does not reproduce the germline sequence, and a read error may be involved. The rearrangement joins TRBV29-1 to TRBJ2-7; 10 bases fit TRBD1. Germline V gene data show CDR1 as SQVTM and CDR2 as ANQGSEA. The CDR3 sequence is 14 residues long. The CDR3 nucleotides read TGCAGCGTTAGACAGGGGGCCAACTCCTACGAGCAATACTTC. This encodes CSVRQGANSYEQYF.

Details on this clonotype: At one end the junction does not follow the germline gene, possibly because of a read error. V is TRBV4-3 and J is TRBJ2-3, with D possibly called TRBD1 or TRBD2 (7 bases each). The CDR3 extends over 15 amino acids. Per germline, CDR1 LGHNA and CDR2 YSLEER. CDR3 sequence reads: CTSSLRHGGTDTHYF. The CDR3 DNA is TGCACCAGCAGCCTCCGACACGGGGGGACAGATACGCATTATTTT.

Details on this clonotype: The junction differs from germline at one of its ends, possibly a read error. The chain links TRBV5-1 to TRBJ1-4; no firm D call. The CDR3 consists of 14 residues. Germline assignment: CDR1 SGHRS and CDR2 YFSETQ. The CDR3 loop reads CASSLIPADEKLSF. In nucleotides, the CDR3 is TGCGCCAGCAGCTTGATTCCCGCGGACGAAAAACTGTCCTTT.

Details on this clonotype: One junction end disagrees with the germline gene, perhaps due to a read error. This chain links TRBV5-4 with TRBJ2-5, with D possibly TRBD1 on 5 matching bases. CDR1 and CDR2 (germline): SGHNT, YYREEE (reference sequence). The CDR3 extends over 14 amino acids. The CDR3, as DNA: TGTCCCAGCAGCCCAGCACAGGTGGGAGAGACCCAGTACTTC. This codes for CPSSPAQVGETQYF.

This chain links TRBV29-1 with TRBJ1-5, with D perhaps TRBD1 (5 bases). This CDR3 comprises 12 residues. Trimming took off 6 bases at V and 4 bases at J, with 10 bases between the two ends. Germline V gives CDR1 SQVTM, CDR2 ANQGSEA. In DNA, the CDR3 is TGCAGCGTGGAGGCAGGGAATCAGCCCCAGCATTTT. Translation: CSVEAGNQPQHF.

This clonotype appeared a single time. At one end the junction does not follow the germline gene, possibly because of a read error. The DNA of the CDR3 is TGCAACGTTGGTTTAGGGTGGGGGATGACCTGGGAGCTGTTTTTT. Its protein is CNVGLGWGMTWELFF. The chain couples TRBV29-1 to TRBJ2-2; D could derive from TRBD1 or TRBD2 (5 bases each). Germline V gene sequence: CDR1 SQVTM, CDR2 ANQGSEA. This CDR3 is 15 amino acids long.

Worth noting for this clonotype: This is likely a read error, given that the CDR3 carries no conserved phenylalanine or tryptophan at its end. The chain has TRBV5-4 and TRBJ2-5; 9 positions agree with TRBD2. Germline V lookup: CDR1 SGHNT, CDR2 YYREEE (reference sequence). The length of the CDR3 is 15 residues. The V segment lost 4 bases and the J segment 5 bases; nucleotides outside the gene matches: 9. The CDR3 protein is CASSLTGTSFETQYS. CDR3 DNA sequence: TGTGCCAGCAGCCTTACCGGGACTAGCTTTGAGACCCAGTACTCC.

The rearrangement links TRBV18 to TRBJ2-5; 9 nucleotides align to TRBD1. The germline V gene encodes CDR1 KGHSH and CDR2 LQKENI. The CDR3 extends over 15 amino acids. V shed 5 bases and J 5 bases; nucleotides not matched to a gene: 9. The CDR3 sequence is CASSTGTGREETQYF. CDR3 bases: TGTGCCAGCTCAACGGGGACAGGGCGTGAGGAGACCCAGTACTTC. The full variable domain, its missing parts supplied by reference TRBV18 and TRBJ2-5, is NAGVMQNPRHLVRRRGQEARLRCSPMKGHSHVYWYRQLPEEGLKFMVYLQKENIIDESGMPKERFSAEFPKEGPSILRIQQVVRGDSAAYFCASSTGTGREETQYFGPGTRLLVL.

Comment on this clonotype: One end of the junction does not line up with germline, which may come from a read error. The chain joins TRBV28 to TRBJ2-7, with D uncertain. The J call may be wrong; the DNA end is better matched by TRBJ2-1. This CDR3 has 13 residues. The germline CDR1 and CDR2 sequences are MDHEN and SYDVKM. The CDR3 here is CASTPGGKETQFF. The CDR3 coding sequence is TGCGCCAGCACCCCGGGTGGGAAAGAGACCCAGTTCTTC.

This chain links TRBV28 with TRBJ2-7, with 8 positions matching TRBD1. The CDR3 is 15 residues long. The trim removed 9 bases at V and 5 bases at J, leaving 15 bases unmatched. Looked up from germline, CDR1 is MDHEN and CDR2 is SYDVKM. Written as DNA, the CDR3 is TGTGCCAGTCCGCCATCGGACAGGGTCCTCCACGAGCAGTACTTC. Its translation: CASPPSDRVLHEQYF. The variable domain in full, completed from reference TRBV28 and TRBJ2-7, reads DVKVTQSSRYLVKRTGEKVFLECVQDMDHENMFWYRQDPGLGLRLIYFSYDVKMKEKGDIPEGYSVSREKKERFSLILESASTNQTSMYLCASPPSDRVLHEQYFGPGTRLTVT.

Note on this clonotype: The junction departs from the called germline gene at one end, perhaps through a read error. The chain couples TRBV11-2 to TRBJ1-1, with D possibly being TRBD1 (5 bases). Looked up from germline, CDR1 is SGHAT and CDR2 is FQNNGV. The CDR3 runs to 13 residues. CDR3 loop: CASSLRGNIEGFF. The CDR3, as DNA: TGTGCCAGCAGCTTACGGGGGAACATTGAAGGTTTCTTC.

This clonotype was picked up many times. A much more abundant neighbour one base away suggests this may be a read error. The rearrangement joins TRBV5-4 to TRBJ1-5; D perhaps matches TRBD1 (5 bases). This CDR3 region has 14 residues. Germline assignment: CDR1 SGHNT and CDR2 YYREEE (reference sequence). CDR3 coding DNA: TGTGTCAGCAGCCCAGGGCTTAGCAATCAGCCCCAGCATTTT. This translates into CVSSPGLSNQPQHF.

Of note for this clonotype: A much larger clone lies a single base off, so this may be a read error. The rearrangement joins TRBV7-3 to TRBJ2-1; 8 positions agree with TRBD2. The CDR3 spans 15 residues. V gave up 4 bases and J gave up 10 bases; unmatched junction bases: 12. Germline loops: CDR1 SGHTA, CDR2 FQGTGA. For the CDR3, the DNA is TGTGCCAGCAGCTCCGGAGTAGCGGGATGGGGGGAGCAGTTCTTC. Amino acid sequence: CASSSGVAGWGEQFF.

V and J are TRBV29-1 and TRBJ1-1, with D unresolved. V was clipped by 7 bases and J by 0 bases, with 18 bases between them. Per the germline V gene, CDR1 is SQVTM and CDR2 is ANQGSEA. The CDR3 is 15 residues long. The CDR3 DNA is TGCAGCGCATCTTGGGGATGGGCTTTGAACACTGAAGCTTTCTTT. The encoded protein is CSASWGWALNTEAFF.

The genes are TRBV11-2 and TRBJ2-5; D uncertain. CDR1 and CDR2 from the germline V gene are SGHAT and FQNNGV. V was clipped by 9 bases and J by 5 bases, with 28 bases between them. CDR3 length equals 17 residues. In nucleotides, the CDR3 is TGTGCCAGAAGCCCCACGGGCCAGCATGTGGGAAACGAGACCCAGTACTTC. Residues: CARSPTGQHVGNETQYF.

Comment on this clonotype: The conserved closing phenylalanine or tryptophan is absent in this CDR3, likely reflecting a read error. The chain joins TRBV5-1 to TRBJ2-1; tentative D call: TRBD1 (5 bases). CDR1 is SGHRS and CDR2 is YFSETQ in the germline V gene. With 7 bases removed from V and 2 bases from J, the gap between germline ends came to 16 bases. The CDR3 runs to 15 residues. The CDR3 sequence: CASGRVVGAYNEQFL. DNA for the CDR3: TGCGCCAGCGGTCGGGTGGTAGGGGCCTACAATGAGCAGTTCTTA.

This clonotype is medium-sized within its sample. This sequence joins TRBV7-8 and TRBJ2-5; perhaps TRBD2 as D (6 bases). This CDR3 comprises 14 residues. V was clipped by 3 bases and J by 1 base, with 9 bases between them. Looked up from germline, CDR1 is SGHVS and CDR2 is FQNEAQ. The CDR3, as DNA: TGTGCCAGCAGCTTGGGTAGCGGCCAAGAGACCCAGTACTTC. Its protein product is CASSLGSGQETQYF.